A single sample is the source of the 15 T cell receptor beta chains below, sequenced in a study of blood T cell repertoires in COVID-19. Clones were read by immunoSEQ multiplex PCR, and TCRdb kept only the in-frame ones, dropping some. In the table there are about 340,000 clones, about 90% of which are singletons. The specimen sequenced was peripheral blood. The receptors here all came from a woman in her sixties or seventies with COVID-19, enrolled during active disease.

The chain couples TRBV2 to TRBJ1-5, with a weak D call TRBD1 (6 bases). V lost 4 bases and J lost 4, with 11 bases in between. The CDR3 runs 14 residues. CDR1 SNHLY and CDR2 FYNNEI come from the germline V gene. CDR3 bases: TGTGCCAGCAGTGGAGGGGGGGGAAATCAGCCCCAGCATTTT. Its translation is CASSGGGGNQPQHF.

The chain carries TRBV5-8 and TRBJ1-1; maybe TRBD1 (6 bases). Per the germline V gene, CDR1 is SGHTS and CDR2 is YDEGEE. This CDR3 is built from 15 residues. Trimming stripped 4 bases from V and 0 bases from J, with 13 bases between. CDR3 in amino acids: CASSGGTTLNTEAFF. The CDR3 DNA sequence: TGTGCCAGCAGCGGTGGGACAACCCTGAACACTGAAGCTTTCTTT.

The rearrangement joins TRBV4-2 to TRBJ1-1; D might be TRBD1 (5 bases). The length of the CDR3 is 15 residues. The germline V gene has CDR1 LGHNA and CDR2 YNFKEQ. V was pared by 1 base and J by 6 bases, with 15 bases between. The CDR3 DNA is TGTGCCAGCAGCCAAGCGTTCCTGGACACCCCTGAAGCTTTCTTT. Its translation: CASSQAFLDTPEAFF.

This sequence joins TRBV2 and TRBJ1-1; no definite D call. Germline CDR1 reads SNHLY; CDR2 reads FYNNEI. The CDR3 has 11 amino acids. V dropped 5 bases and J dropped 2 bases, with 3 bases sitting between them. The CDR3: CASSPNTEAFF. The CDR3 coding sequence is TGTGCCAGCAGTCCTAACACTGAAGCTTTCTTT.

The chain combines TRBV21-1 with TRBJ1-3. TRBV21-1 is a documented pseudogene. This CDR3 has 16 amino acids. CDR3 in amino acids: CASSGRGRDSGNTIYF. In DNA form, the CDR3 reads TGTGCCAGCAGCGGGCGCGGCCGGGACTCTGGAAACACCATATATTTT.

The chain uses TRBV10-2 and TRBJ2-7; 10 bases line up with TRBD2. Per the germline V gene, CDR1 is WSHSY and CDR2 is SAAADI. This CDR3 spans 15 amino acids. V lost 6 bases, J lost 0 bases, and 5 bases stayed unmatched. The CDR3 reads CASRSGGGGSYEQYF. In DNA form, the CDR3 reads TGCGCCAGCAGGAGCGGGGGGGGCGGCTCCTACGAGCAGTACTTC.

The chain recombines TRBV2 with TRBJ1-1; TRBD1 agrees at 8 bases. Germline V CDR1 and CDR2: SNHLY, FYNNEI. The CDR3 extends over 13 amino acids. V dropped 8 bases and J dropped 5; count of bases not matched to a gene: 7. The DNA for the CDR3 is TGTGCCAGCGGCGGACAGGGAGGTACTGAAGCTTTCTTT. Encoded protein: CASGGQGGTEAFF.

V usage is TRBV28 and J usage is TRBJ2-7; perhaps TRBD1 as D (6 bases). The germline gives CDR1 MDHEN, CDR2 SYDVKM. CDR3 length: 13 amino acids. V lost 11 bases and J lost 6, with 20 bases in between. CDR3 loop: CAHTEQGRREQYF. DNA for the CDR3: TGTGCCCACACGGAACAGGGTAGGCGCGAGCAGTACTTC.

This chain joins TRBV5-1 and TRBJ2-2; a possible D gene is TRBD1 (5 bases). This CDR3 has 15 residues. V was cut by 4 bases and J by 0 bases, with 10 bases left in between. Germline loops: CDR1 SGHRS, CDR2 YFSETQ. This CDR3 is CASSPTVANTGELFF. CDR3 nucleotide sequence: TGCGCCAGCAGCCCGACAGTCGCGAACACCGGGGAGCTGTTTTTT. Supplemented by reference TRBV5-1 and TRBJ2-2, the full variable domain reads KAGVTQTPRYLIKTRGQQVTLSCSPISGHRSVSWYQQTPGQGLQFLFEYFSETQRNKGNFPGRFSGRQFSNSRSEMNVSTLELGDSALYLCASSPTVANTGELFFGEGSRLTVL.

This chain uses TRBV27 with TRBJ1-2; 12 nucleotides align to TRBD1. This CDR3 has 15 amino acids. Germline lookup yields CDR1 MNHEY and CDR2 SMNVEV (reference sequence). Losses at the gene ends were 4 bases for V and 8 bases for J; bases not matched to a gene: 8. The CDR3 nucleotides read TGTGCCAGCAGTTACCGGGACAGGGGGCGTTACGGCTACACCTTC. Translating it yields CASSYRDRGRYGYTF.

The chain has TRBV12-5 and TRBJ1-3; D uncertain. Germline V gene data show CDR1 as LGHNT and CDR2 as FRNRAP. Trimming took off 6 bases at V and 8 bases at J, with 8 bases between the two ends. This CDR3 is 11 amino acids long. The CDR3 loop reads CASGVPDTIYF. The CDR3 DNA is TGTGCTAGTGGAGTTCCAGACACCATATATTTT.

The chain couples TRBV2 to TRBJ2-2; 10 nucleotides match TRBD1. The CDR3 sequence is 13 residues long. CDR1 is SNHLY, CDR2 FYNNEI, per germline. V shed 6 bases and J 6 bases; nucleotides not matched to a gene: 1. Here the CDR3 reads CASRGTGAGELFF. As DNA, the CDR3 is TGTGCCAGCAGAGGGACAGGGGCCGGGGAGCTGTTTTTT.

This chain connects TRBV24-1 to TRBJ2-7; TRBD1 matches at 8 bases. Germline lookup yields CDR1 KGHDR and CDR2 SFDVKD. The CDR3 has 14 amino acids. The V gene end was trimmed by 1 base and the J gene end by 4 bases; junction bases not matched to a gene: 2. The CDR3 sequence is CATSDFRTGYEQYF. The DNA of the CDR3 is TGTGCCACCAGTGATTTTCGGACAGGGTACGAGCAGTACTTC.

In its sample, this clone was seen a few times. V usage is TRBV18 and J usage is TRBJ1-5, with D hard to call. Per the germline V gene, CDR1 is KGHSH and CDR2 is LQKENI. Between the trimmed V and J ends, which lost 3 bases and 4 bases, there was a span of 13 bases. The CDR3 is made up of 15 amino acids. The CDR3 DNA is TGTGCCAGCTCACCGGGCTTGGGTGATAATCAGCCCCAGCATTTT. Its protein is CASSPGLGDNQPQHF.

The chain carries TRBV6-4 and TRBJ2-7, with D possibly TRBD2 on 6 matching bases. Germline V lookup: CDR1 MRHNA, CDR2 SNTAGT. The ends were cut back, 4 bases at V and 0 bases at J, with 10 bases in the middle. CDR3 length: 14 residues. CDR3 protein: CASSGSGDSYEQYF. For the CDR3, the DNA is TGTGCCAGCAGTGGATCGGGAGACTCCTACGAGCAGTACTTC.